The subject of this entry is one T cell receptor beta chain. The antigen is not known. This record belongs to a study of T cell responses to AZD1222 COVID-19 vaccine. Germline V CDR1 and CDR2: SQVTM, ANQGSEA. Trimming took 3 bases from V and 3 from J, leaving 15 bases between them. CDR3 length: 14 residues. The method was immunoSEQ multiplex PCR; TCRdb's version includes in-frame clones alone and lacks a portion of them. In the table there are under 90,000 clones, around 85% of which are singletons. Notes on the study in general: The donors showed a predominance of white British ancestry and of females, with possible underestimation of clonal diversity. Epitopes outside B.1.351 and B.1.1.7 mutated regions reportedly drew nearly half of spike TCRs.

Recipients boosted at about 4 weeks or about 12 weeks are pooled. This material consisted of peripheral blood, taken 28 days after the second AZD1222 dose. V gene TRBV29-1 combines with J gene TRBJ2-7; D is undetermined. The TCR comes from an adult who received the AZD1222 COVID-19 vaccine. CDR3: CSVESPNQNYEQYF. The CDR3 DNA follows: TGCAGCGTTGAGTCGCCTAACCAAAACTACGAGCAGTACTTC.